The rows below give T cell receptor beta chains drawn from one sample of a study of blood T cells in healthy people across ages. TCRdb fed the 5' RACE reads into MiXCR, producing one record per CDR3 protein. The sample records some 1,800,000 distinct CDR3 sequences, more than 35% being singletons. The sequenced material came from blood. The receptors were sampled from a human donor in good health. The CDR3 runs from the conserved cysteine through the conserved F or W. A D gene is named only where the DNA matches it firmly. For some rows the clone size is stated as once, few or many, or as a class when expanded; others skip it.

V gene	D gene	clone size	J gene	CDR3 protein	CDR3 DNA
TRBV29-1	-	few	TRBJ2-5	CSVDPQGIVETQYF	TGCAGCGTTGACCCCCAGGGCATTGTGGAGACCCAGTACTTC
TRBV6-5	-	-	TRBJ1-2	CASNSWRAGHYGYTF	TGTGCCAGCAACTCTTGGCGGGCAGGGCACTATGGCTACACCTTC
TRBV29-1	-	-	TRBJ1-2	CSSSQEDNYGYTF	TGCAGCTCCTCCCAGGAGGATAACTATGGCTACACCTTC
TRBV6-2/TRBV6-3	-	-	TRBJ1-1	CASSYSRSETEAFF	TGTGCCAGCAGTTACTCTAGGTCGGAAACTGAAGCTTTCTTT
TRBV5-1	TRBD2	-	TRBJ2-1	CASSLGTSGGADEQFF	TGCGCCAGCAGTCTTGGGACTAGCGGGGGGGCAGATGAGCAGTTCTTC
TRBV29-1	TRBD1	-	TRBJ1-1	CSVMGQLMNTEAFF	TGCAGCGTCATGGGACAGCTCATGAACACTGAAGCTTTCTTT
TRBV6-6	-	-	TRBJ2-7	CASSPTGGIFSYEQYF	TGTGCCAGCAGCCCGACGGGCGGTATATTTTCCTACGAGCAGTACTTC
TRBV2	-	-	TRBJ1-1	CASSGAGGPNTEAFF	TGTGCCAGCAGTGGGGCTGGGGGGCCGAACACTGAAGCTTTCTTT
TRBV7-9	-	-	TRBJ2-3	CASSLARTVTDTQYF	TGTGCCAGCAGCTTAGCGCGAACGGTGACAGATACGCAGTATTTT
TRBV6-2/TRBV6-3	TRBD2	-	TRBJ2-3	CASSSFRASGTDTQYF	TGTGCCAGCAGTTCGTTCCGGGCTAGCGGGACAGATACGCAGTATTTT
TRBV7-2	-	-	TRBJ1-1	CASSIRRNTEAFF	TGTGCCAGCAGCATACGCCGTAACACTGAAGCTTTCTTT
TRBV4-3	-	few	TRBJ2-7	CASSPSFRAVLYEQYF	TGCGCCAGCAGCCCCAGTTTTCGGGCAGTGCTCTACGAGCAGTACTTC
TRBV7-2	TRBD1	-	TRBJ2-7	CASRLQGTYEQYF	TGTGCCAGCAGGTTACAGGGGACCTACGAGCAGTACTTC
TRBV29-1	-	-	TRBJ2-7	CSVVGGNQGIGYEQYF	TGCAGCGTTGTGGGCGGTAATCAGGGGATCGGTTACGAGCAGTACTTC
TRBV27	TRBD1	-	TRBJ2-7	CASSIDRASEQYF	TGTGCCAGCAGTATCGACAGGGCCTCCGAGCAGTACTTC
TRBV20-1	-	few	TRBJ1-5	CSAIGTADQPQHF	TGCAGTGCTATCGGGACCGCAGATCAGCCCCAGCATTTT
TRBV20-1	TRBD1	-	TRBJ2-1	CSSQGQGAERSYNEQFF	TGCAGTTCCCAGGGACAGGGGGCAGAAAGGTCCTACAATGAGCAGTTCTTC
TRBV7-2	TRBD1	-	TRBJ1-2	CASWDRSDRWDGYTF	TGTGCCAGCTGGGACAGGAGTGACCGATGGGATGGCTACACCTTC
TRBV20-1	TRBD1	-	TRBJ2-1	CSARDRRGPGCNEQFF	TGCAGTGCTAGAGATCGAAGGGGGCCGGGTTGCAATGAGCAGTTCTTC
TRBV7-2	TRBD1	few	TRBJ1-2	CASSFQGGLGYTF	TGTGCCAGCAGCTTCCAGGGGGGTTTGGGCTACACCTTC
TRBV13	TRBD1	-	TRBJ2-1	CASSLRQGFNEQFF	TGTGCCAGCAGCTTGAGACAGGGTTTCAATGAGCAGTTCTTC
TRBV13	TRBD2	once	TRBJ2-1	CASSLGGAGGNEQFF	TGTGCCAGCAGCTTAGGCGGAGCGGGGGGCAATGAGCAGTTCTTC
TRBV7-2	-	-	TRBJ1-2	CASSLPQEYGYTF	TGTGCCAGCAGCTTACCCCAGGAGTATGGCTACACCTTC
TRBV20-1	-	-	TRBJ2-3	CSADYLGSFTDTQYF	TGCAGTGCTGATTACCTAGGTTCCTTCACAGATACGCAGTATTTT
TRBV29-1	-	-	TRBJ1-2	CSALRTESYGYTF	TGCAGCGCGCTACGCACAGAATCCTATGGCTACACCTTC
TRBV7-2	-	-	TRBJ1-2	CASSLGRSYDYTF	TGTGCCAGCAGCTTAGGACGGAGCTATGACTACACCTTC
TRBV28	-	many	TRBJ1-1	CASRVGGTEAFF	TGTGCCAGCAGGGTAGGAGGAACTGAAGCTTTCTTT
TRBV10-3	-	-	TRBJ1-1	CAISETTGDKAFF	TGTGCCATCAGTGAGACGACAGGAGATAAAGCTTTCTTT
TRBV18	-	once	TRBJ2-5	CASSPRPASQETQYF	TGTGCCAGCTCACCAAGGCCCGCTTCCCAAGAGACCCAGTACTTC
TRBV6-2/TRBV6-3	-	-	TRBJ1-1	CAGGDPPEAFF	TGTGCCGGCGGGGATCCCCCTGAAGCTTTCTTT
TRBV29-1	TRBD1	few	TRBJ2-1	CSMPQGARYNEQFF	TGCAGCATGCCCCAGGGGGCTCGCTACAATGAGCAGTTCTTC
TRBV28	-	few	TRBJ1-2	CATKKDPRGYTF	TGTGCCACTAAGAAGGACCCGCGGGGCTACACCTTC
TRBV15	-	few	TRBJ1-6	CATSPLHRDSPLHF	TGTGCCACCAGCCCTTTACACAGGGATTCACCCCTCCACTTT
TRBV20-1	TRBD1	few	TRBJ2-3	CSARNEGAWTDTQYF	TGCAGTGCTAGAAATGAGGGGGCTTGGACAGATACGCAGTATTTT
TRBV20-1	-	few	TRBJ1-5	CSAPDGGNQPQHF	TGCAGTGCTCCCGACGGGGGCAATCAGCCCCAGCATTTT
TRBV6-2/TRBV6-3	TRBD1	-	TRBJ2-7	CASRGQEAGYEQYF	TGTGCCAGCAGGGGACAGGAAGCAGGCTACGAGCAGTACTTC
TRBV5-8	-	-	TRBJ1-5	CASSLGQKVNQPQHF	TGTGCCAGCAGCTTGGGCCAGAAAGTTAATCAGCCCCAGCATTTT
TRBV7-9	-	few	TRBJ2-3	CASNLWADTQYF	TGTGCCAGCAACCTCTGGGCGGATACGCAGTATTTT
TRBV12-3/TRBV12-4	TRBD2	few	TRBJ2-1	CASSRSGGFYNELFF	TGTGCCAGCAGCCGGAGCGGGGGGTTCTACAATGAGCTGTTCTTC
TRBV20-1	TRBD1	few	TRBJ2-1	CSAVLTGGANEQFF	TGCAGTGCTGTTCTGACAGGGGGCGCGAATGAGCAGTTCTTC
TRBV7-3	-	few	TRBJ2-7	CASSLMAGSGEQYF	TGTGCCAGCAGCTTAATGGCCGGGTCCGGGGAGCAGTACTTC
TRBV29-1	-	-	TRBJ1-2	CSVEARGTYGYTF	TGCAGCGTTGAAGCTCGGGGGACCTATGGCTACACCTTC
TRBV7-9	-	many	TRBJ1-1	CASSRGQNTEAFF	TGTGCCAGCAGCCGGGGACAGAACACTGAAGCTTTCTTT
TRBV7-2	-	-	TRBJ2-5	CASSLGFSSYQETQYF	TGTGCCAGCAGCTTAGGGTTCTCTAGTTACCAAGAGACCCAGTACTTC
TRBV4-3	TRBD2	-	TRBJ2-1	CASRGVATSGGAYEQFF	TGCGCCAGCAGGGGAGTGGCCACTAGCGGGGGGGCCTATGAGCAGTTCTTC
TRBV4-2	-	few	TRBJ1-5	CASSQVIRGNQPQHF	TGTGCCAGCAGCCAAGTAATAAGGGGGAATCAGCCCCAGCATTTT
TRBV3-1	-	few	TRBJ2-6	CASSQGYGSGANVLTF	TGTGCCAGCAGCCAAGGGTACGGCTCTGGGGCCAACGTCCTGACTTTC
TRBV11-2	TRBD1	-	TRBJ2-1	CASSTGALGYNEQFF	TGTGCCAGCAGCACAGGGGCTCTCGGATACAATGAGCAGTTCTTC
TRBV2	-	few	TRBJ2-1	CATRFTGNEQFF	TGTGCCACCAGATTCACCGGGAATGAGCAGTTCTTC
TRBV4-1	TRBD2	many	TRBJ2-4	CASSQTSGGARNIQYF	TGCGCCAGCAGCCAAACTAGCGGGGGGGCGAGAAACATTCAGTACTTC
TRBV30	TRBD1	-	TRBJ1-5	CAWSGTGVSNQPQHF	TGTGCCTGGAGTGGGACAGGAGTAAGCAATCAGCCCCAGCATTTT
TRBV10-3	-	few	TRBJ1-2	CAISPNRGAGIANYGYTF	TGTGCCATCAGCCCGAACCGCGGGGCAGGGATCGCGAACTATGGCTACACCTTC
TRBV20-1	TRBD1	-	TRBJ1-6	CSAPQGFDNSPLHF	TGCAGTGCCCCACAGGGGTTCGATAATTCACCCCTCCACTTT
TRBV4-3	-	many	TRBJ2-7	CASSQGRRSYEQYF	TGCGCCAGCAGCCAAGGTCGGCGCTCCTACGAGCAGTACTTC
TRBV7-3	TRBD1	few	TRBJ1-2	CASSLSGTQGGGYTF	TGTGCCAGCAGCCTTTCCGGGACCCAAGGGGGCGGCTACACCTTC
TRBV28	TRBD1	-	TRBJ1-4	CTSSLRGGRSEKLFF	TGTACCAGCAGCCTGCGAGGGGGCAGAAGTGAAAAACTGTTTTTT
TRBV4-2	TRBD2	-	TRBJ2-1	CASSQVPSGGAGNEQFF	TGTGCCAGCAGCCAAGTCCCTAGCGGGGGGGCCGGGAATGAGCAGTTCTTC
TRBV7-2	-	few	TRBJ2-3	CASSLVEGGGTDTQYF	TGTGCCAGCAGCTTAGTCGAGGGCGGGGGCACAGATACGCAGTATTTT